This record covers a single T cell receptor (beta chain). The sample is drawn from a study of blood T cell repertoires in COVID-19. Study at large: Some COVID-19 samples were acute and others convalescent; all came from the United States, Italy and Spain. The cDNA or gDNA used as material had been derived from T cells, B-cell-depleted T cells, or PBMCs.

TCRdb's table, derived via immunoSEQ multiplex PCR, lists solely in-frame clones and lacks some. This sample has 500,000 or so clones; approximately 86% occur once, and the top ten carry around 0.64%. Participant reports of clinical history set cohort assignment. Either two negative PCRs, clearance, or symptom resolution qualified Cohort 3 donors as recovered. CDR1 is WSHSY, CDR2 SAAADI, per germline. This CDR3 region has 15 residues. With 7 bases removed from V and 1 base from J, the gap between germline ends came to 16 bases. The source of this sequence is a woman aged 18-29 years who had recovered from COVID-19. Sequencing was performed on PBMCs or T cells enriched from blood (not recorded which). J is TRBJ1-1 and V is TRBV10-2; D gene uncertain. CDR3 sequence: CASIKAWEGNTEAFF. The CDR3 bases are TGCGCCAGCATAAAGGCTTGGGAGGGGAACACTGAAGCTTTCTTT.